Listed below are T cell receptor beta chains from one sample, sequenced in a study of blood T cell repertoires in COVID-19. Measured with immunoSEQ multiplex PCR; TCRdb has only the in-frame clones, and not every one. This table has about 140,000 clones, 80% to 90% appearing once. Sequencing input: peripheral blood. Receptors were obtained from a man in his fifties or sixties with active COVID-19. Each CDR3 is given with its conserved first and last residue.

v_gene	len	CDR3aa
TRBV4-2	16	CASSSDHMTGGAEAFF
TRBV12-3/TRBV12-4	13	CASIARDSHEQFF
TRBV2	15	CASRIGTANTGELFF
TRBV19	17	CASSAGFLTSNTGELFF
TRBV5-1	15	CASSLAPGMNTEAFF
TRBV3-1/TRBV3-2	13	CASSQDRAYEQYF
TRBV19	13	CASSMPGFETQYF
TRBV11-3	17	CASSLGVAGGRADTQYF
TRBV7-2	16	CASSPTSGGALDTQYF
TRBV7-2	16	CASRFWMGREGAEAFF
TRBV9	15	CASSSQGLAGETQYF
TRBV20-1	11	CSASTSGGLYF
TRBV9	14	CASSVELAGGELFF
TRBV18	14	CASSLTGGNQPQHF
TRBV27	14	CASSPSPTGGEQFF
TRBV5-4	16	CASSSNPGTAYNEQFF
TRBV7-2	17	CASSLVEGVTGTDTQYF
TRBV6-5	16	CASSYSYRGGSYEQYF
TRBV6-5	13	CATSGLKTLGYTF
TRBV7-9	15	CASSRDRAQGNTIYF
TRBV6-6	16	CASSYSRTTQSDEQFF
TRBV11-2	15	CASSSDRGRHKVAFF
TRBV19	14	CASSIGQGNAEAFF
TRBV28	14	CASSLRRATDTQYF
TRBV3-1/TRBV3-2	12	CASSQYQETQYF
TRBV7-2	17	CASSSKLGSGGSYGYTF
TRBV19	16	CASIPGRGQSWTEAFF
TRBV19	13	CASSIDYNQPQHF
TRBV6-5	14	CATTGTGGTDTQYF
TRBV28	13	CAGGAGKGNTIYF
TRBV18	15	CASSPGTGGSVGYTF
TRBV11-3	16	CASSLRRTGGADTQYF
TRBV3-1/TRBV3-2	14	CASSQGEVSTEAFF
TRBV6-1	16	CASSEGSGGAIDTQYF
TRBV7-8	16	CASRSSRDRGGKTQYF
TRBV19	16	CASSIGRGSGVDGYTF
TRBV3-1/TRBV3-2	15	CASSQGDREHTEAFF
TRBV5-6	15	CASSLLAGGTGELFF
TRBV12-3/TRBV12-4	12	CASSTGIGELFF
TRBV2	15	CASRGGASFTGELFF
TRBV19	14	CASSTSGQGNEQFF
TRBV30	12	CAWNPGVNEQFF
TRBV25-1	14	CASSDRQGSQPQHF
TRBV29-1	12	CSVKGGNTEAFF
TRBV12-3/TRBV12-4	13	CASSQTGEYGYTF
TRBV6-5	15	CASTQSGTGTHTQYF
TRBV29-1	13	CSAGRDRGYEQYF
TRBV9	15	CASSVGQGVNQPQHF
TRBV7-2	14	CASSLNQGQETQYF
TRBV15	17	CATSRSRQGGSTGELFF
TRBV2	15	CASSDQTGGYDGYTF
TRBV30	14	CAWNDRGTGNTIYF
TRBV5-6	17	CASSLAYGWKGDTEAFF
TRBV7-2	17	CASSLARSTGGNSPLHF
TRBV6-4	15	CASSDRGGMNTEAFF
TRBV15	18	CATSRGWEAGGRNSPLHF
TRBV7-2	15	CASSFQTGRSVEAFF
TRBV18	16	CASSPTPSQGRYGYTF
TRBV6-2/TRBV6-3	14	CASSYQRGGTEAFF
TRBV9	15	CASSVSTSAYNEQFF